The 15 T cell receptor beta chains below all came from one sample that was sequenced in a study of tumor-infiltrating lymphocytes in primary liver carcinoma. Constant-region priming of around 530 ng total RNA yielded TCR beta cDNA. ARM-PCR was slightly modified, and three nested multiplex PCR rounds with it gave rise to the TCR beta libraries. Use of TRBV1-TRBV30 forward primers with a C-beta reverse primer characterized the first two PCR rounds, which lasted about 11 cycles each. MiXCR, run by TCRdb on the multiplex PCR reads, gives a single entry per CDR3 protein. The sample shows 50,000 to 60,000 distinct CDR3 sequences, 70% to 80% of them seen only once. Unsorted bulk tissue, roughly 20-33 mg of it, served as the source for co-extraction of RNA and DNA. The sequencing input was liver tumor tissue from sampling region 5. Subset denoted: tumor region T5, tumor centre. The receptors were sampled from a man aged 35 to 55 with primary liver carcinoma and hepatitis B virus infection.

Note on this clonotype: Without the conserved terminal phenylalanine or tryptophan, this CDR3 likely stems from a read error. The V gene is TRBV11-2, the J gene TRBJ2-6; D call uncertain. Looked up from germline, CDR1 is SGHAT and CDR2 is FQNNGV. Trimming cost V 4 bases and J 0 bases, with 13 bases left between them. This CDR3 spans 17 amino acids. The CDR3, as DNA: TGTGCCAGCAGCTGGGTACCAAATCTCTCTGGGGCCAACGTCCTGACTCTC. It specifies CASSWVPNLSGANVLTL.

This clonotype was recorded once. This CDR3 fails to terminate in the conserved phenylalanine or tryptophan, so it likely reflects a read error. It is unclear where the CDR3 begins or ends on the DNA, so no DNA is shown, and the CDR3 is as TCRdb lists it. The chain is built from TRBV10-3 and TRBJ2-3; the tabulated D call, TRBD2, remains unverified against the DNA. The CDR3 totals 13 residues, both ends included. Germline-derived CDR1 and CDR2 are ENHRY and SYGVKD. CDR3 sequence reads: CATGLAGADTQFL.

The chain combines TRBV5-1 with TRBJ2-2; perhaps TRBD2 as D (5 bases). The ends were cut back, 3 bases at V and 3 bases at J, with 12 bases in the middle. This CDR3 is 15 amino acids long. CDR1 and CDR2 (germline): SGHRS, YFSETQ. CDR3 amino acids: CASSSAGLYTGELFF. DNA for the CDR3: TGCGCCAGCAGCTCGGCGGGTTTGTACACCGGGGAGCTGTTTTTT.

Remarks on this clonotype: The CDR3 end shows no conserved phenylalanine or tryptophan, and so a read error is likely. The chain joins TRBV6-5 to TRBJ2-3; 12 nucleotides align to TRBD2. The CDR3 loop spans 15 amino acids. Germline V gene sequence: CDR1 MNHEY, CDR2 SVGAGI. CDR3 DNA: TGTGGCAGCAACCTAGGACTAGCGGGAACAGATACGCAGTATCTT. Translation: CGSNLGLAGTDTQYL.

As for this clonotype: A junction boundary mismatches the germline segment, possibly from a read error. This chain connects TRBV11-1 to TRBJ2-2; tentatively, D is TRBD1 or TRBD2 (5 bases each). CDR3 size: 13 residues. Germline V CDR1 and CDR2: SGHAT, FQDESV (reference sequence). Here the CDR3 reads CASSFWDAGELSF. CDR3 DNA sequence: TGTGCTAGCAGCTTTTGGGACGCCGGGGAGCTGTCTTTT.

A remark on this clonotype: This likely comes from a read error, as the CDR3 has no conserved phenylalanine or tryptophan at its end. Because the CDR3's place on the DNA is in doubt, the DNA is left out and the CDR3 is given as listed by TCRdb. CDR3 sequence reads: CASILIPGYGNEQLI. This rearrangement joins TRBV4-1 to TRBJ2-1; the listed D gene, TRBD1, was not tested against the DNA. The CDR3 length is 15 residues, termini included. In germline, CDR1 is MGHRA, CDR2 YSYEKL.

Regarding this clonotype: The final CDR3 position lacks the conserved phenylalanine or tryptophan, pointing to a likely read error. The DNA is omitted, as the CDR3 cannot be located on it reliably, and the CDR3 follows TCRdb's listing. V is TRBV28 and J is TRBJ2-1; TRBD2 is taken as the D call from the table, unchecked against the DNA. In germline, CDR1 is MDHEN, CDR2 SYDVKM. The length of the CDR3 is 16 amino acids, counting both ends. CDR3: CASIPPEREGYNEHFL.

Comments on this clonotype: Just one base apart from a much larger clone, this may be a read error. This sequence joins TRBV20-1 and TRBJ2-1, with TRBD2 matching over 8 bases. Germline V gene data show CDR1 as DFQATT and CDR2 as SNEGSKA (reference sequence). The CDR3 is 15 residues long. J gave up 8 bases and V 6 bases, and 15 bases lay outside the gene matches. The CDR3 coding sequence is TGCAGTGCGAGAAACGCGGGAGGCGTCGGGGATGAGCAGTTCTTC. Its translation: CSARNAGGVGDEQFF.

As for this clonotype: Without the conserved terminal phenylalanine or tryptophan, this CDR3 likely stems from a read error. No DNA is shown, since the ends of the CDR3 on it are uncertain; the CDR3 is the one TCRdb lists. This rearrangement joins TRBV28 to TRBJ2-7; the DNA was not used to check the table's D call, TRBD1. CDR1 and CDR2 from the germline V gene are MDHEN and SYDVKM. The CDR3 has 13 amino acids, counting both end residues. This CDR3 reads CASGPETPTPRYL.

The chain is built from TRBV11-2 and TRBJ2-7, with a weak D call TRBD2 (5 bases). The germline V gene has CDR1 SGHAT and CDR2 FQNNGV. CDR3 length equals 12 residues. The CDR3 reads CVNSPGVYEQYF. CDR3 bases: TGTGTCAACAGTCCCGGGGTCTACGAGCAGTACTTC.

This clonotype appeared a few times. One end of the junction is discordant with germline, which a read error may explain. The chain recombines TRBV4-1 with TRBJ2-3; 9 positions agree with TRBD2. Germline V gene data show CDR1 as MGHRA and CDR2 as YSYEKL. The CDR3 runs to 16 residues. The CDR3 loop is CASSQDPDSGSNTQYF. In nucleotides, the CDR3 is TGCGCCAGCAGTCAAGATCCGGATAGCGGGAGTAATACGCAGTATTTT.

On this clonotype: At one end the junction does not follow the germline gene, possibly because of a read error. This chain uses TRBV10-3 with TRBJ1-5; D is undetermined. Looked up from germline, CDR1 is ENHRY and CDR2 is SYGVKD. There are 13 residues in the CDR3. The CDR3 DNA reads as TGTGTCATCGGTGACGGGGAGAATCAGCCCCAGCATTTT. Amino acids: CVIGDGENQPQHF.

A remark on this clonotype: A read error is likely, as this CDR3 ends without the conserved phenylalanine or tryptophan. The chain recombines TRBV6-5 with TRBJ1-1, with unresolved D. Germline loops: CDR1 MNHEY, CDR2 SVGAGI. The length of the CDR3 is 13 residues. As DNA, the CDR3 is TGTCCCAGCTGTTCCTCAATAAACACTGAAGCTTTCGTT. Amino acids: CPSCSSINTEAFV.

Only one count was recorded for this clonotype. The chain carries TRBV11-2 and TRBJ2-1, with TRBD2 matching over 8 bases. J was trimmed by 9 bases and V by 6 bases; bases with no gene match: 10. This CDR3 has 14 residues. The germline V gene encodes CDR1 SGHAT and CDR2 FQNNGV. The CDR3 DNA is TGTGCCAGCAGTCAGACTAGCGTGACGGGTGAGCAGTTCTTC. Its protein product is CASSQTSVTGEQFF.

On this clonotype: Possible read error: a much larger clone is one base away. The chain links TRBV21-1 to TRBJ2-4; TRBD1, as called in the table, went unchecked against the DNA. TRBV21-1 is given as a pseudogene. The CDR3 sequence is 18 residues long. This chain's CDR3 is CASSKAGGGCLAKSIQYF. In DNA, the CDR3 is TGTGCCAGCAGCAAAGCGGGGGGGGGGTGCCTAGCCAAAAGCATTCAGTACTTC.